The clone carrying this TCR beta chain was observed a handful of times. Primers: 60 Vbeta forward and 13 Jbeta reverse. TCRdb's table, derived via immunoSEQ multiplex PCR, lists solely in-frame clones and lacks some. Here the sample spans fewer than 45,000 clones, 60% to 75% being singletons. This sample stems from a study of cytomegalovirus exposure and HLA in healthy donors. Trimming took off 1 base at V and 1 base at J, with 14 bases between the two ends. CDR1 and CDR2 from the germline V gene are SGHDN and FVKESK. The CDR3 totals 16 residues. The material sequenced was PBMCs. This TCR came from a man aged 35 to 55 in good health and CMV-seronegative. The chain uses TRBV14 and TRBJ2-7; the D gene is possibly TRBD1 (6 bases). The DNA for the CDR3 is TGTGCCAGCAGCCAAGGGAGACAGGCCCTTTCCTACGAGCAGTACTTC. The encoded protein is CASSQGRQALSYEQYF.